This T cell receptor (beta chain) was recorded in a study of blood T cell repertoires in COVID-19. Study at large: The United States, Italy and Spain were the sources of the acute and convalescent COVID-19 samples. Sources were T cells, B-cell-depleted T cells, or PBMCs; the material itself was cDNA or gDNA.

CDR3 size: 14 residues. Per germline, CDR1 MGHRA and CDR2 YSYEKL. Trimming removed 4 bases from V and 3 bases from J; junction bases left unmatched: 4. Original methodology: Using reference gene primer amplification, nucleated cell counts were estimated. The protocol was immunoSEQ multiplex PCR, while the TCRdb copy is restricted to in-frame clones and leaves out a portion. V and J calls and clone size are as listed in that table; D and trimming were resolved from the DNA. The sample carries fewer than 15,000 clones, roughly 90% recorded once. Sequenced input: peripheral blood. This receptor was obtained from a human donor with active COVID-19. The donor label of this sample is uncertain. V gene TRBV4-1 combines with J gene TRBJ2-7; 9 bases line up with TRBD1. CDR3 sequence: CASSPQGQGYEQYF. In DNA form, the CDR3 reads TGCGCCAGCAGCCCCCAGGGACAGGGCTACGAGCAGTACTTC.